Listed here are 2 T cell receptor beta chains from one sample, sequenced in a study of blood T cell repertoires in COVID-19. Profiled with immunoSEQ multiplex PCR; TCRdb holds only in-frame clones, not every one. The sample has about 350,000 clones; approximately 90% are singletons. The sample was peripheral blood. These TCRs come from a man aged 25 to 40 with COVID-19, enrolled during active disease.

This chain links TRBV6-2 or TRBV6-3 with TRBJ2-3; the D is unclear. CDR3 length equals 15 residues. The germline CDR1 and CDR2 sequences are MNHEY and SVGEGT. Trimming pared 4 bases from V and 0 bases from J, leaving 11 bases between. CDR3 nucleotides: TGTGCCAGCAGTTTCGACTCCTCCAGCACAGATACGCAGTATTTT. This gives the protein CASSFDSSSTDTQYF.

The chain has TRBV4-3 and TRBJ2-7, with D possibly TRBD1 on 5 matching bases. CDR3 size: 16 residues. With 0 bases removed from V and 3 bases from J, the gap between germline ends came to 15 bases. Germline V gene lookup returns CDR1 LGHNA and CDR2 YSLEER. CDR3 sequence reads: CASSQEAGIVFYEQYF. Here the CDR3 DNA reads TGCGCCAGCAGCCAAGAGGCAGGGATAGTGTTCTACGAGCAGTACTTC.